This T cell receptor (beta chain) was obtained from a study of T-cell reconstitution after alpha-beta-depleted transplantation in children. The CDR3 is made up of 16 amino acids. Germline V CDR1 and CDR2: SNHLY, FYNNEI. V dropped 6 bases and J dropped 0 bases, with 15 bases sitting between them. This clonotype was recorded at least ten times. Unique molecular identifiers were incorporated during preparation of the TCRbeta library. One entry per CDR3 protein, called by TCRdb with MiXCR from the PCR reads. The sample has 250,000 to 300,000 distinct CDR3 sequences; about a tenth are singletons. The input for sequencing was PBMCs from the stem cell graft donor, taken from the stem cell graft. The source of this sequence is a human donor who donated a stem cell graft to a child with SCID. The gene calls are TRBV2 and TRBJ1-5; D gene ambiguous. The CDR3 reads CASSLRTANSNQPQHF. As DNA, the CDR3 is TGTGCCAGCAGCCTCAGGACGGCTAATAGCAATCAGCCCCAGCATTTT.